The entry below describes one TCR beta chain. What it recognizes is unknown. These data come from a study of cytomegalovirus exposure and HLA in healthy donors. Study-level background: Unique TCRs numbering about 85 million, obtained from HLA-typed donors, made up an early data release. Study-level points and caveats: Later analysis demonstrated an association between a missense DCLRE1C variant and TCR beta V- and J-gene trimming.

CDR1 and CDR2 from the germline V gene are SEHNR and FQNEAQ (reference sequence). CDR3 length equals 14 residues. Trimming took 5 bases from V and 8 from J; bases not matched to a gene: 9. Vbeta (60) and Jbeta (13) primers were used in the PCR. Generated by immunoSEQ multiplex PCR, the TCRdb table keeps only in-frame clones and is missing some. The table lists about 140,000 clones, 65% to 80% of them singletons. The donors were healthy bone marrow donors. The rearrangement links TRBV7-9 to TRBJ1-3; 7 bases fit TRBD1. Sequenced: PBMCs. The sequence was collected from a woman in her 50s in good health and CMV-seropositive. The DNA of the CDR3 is TGTGCCAGCAGCCCAGGGACAGTCGGAGACACCATATATTTT. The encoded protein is CASSPGTVGDTIYF.